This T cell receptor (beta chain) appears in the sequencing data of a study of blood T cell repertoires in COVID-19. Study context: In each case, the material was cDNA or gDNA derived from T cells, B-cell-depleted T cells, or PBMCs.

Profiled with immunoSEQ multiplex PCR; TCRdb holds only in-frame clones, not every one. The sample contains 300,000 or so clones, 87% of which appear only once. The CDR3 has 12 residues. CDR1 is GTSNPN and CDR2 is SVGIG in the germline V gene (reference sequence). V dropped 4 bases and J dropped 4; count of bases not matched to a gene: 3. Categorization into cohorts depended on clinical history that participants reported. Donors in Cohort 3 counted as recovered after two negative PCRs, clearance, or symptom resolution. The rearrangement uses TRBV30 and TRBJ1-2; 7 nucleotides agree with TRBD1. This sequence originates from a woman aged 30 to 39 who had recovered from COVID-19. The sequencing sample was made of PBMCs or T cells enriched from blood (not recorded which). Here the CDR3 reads CAWTQGLYGYTF. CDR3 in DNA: TGTGCCTGGACACAGGGGCTCTATGGCTACACCTTC.